The 10 T cell receptor beta chains given below trace back to one sample, sequenced in a study of blood T cells in healthy people across ages. Primers used in a second PCR of roughly 6 to 11 cycles were a sample-barcoded 5' primer and a J-beta primer mix. TCRdb re-called the 5' RACE reads through MiXCR, storing one row per CDR3 protein. The table shows 850,000 or so distinct CDR3 sequences, with under 35% occurring only once. Material for sequencing was blood. These receptors originate from a woman of 80 years or more in good health.

The chain combines TRBV5-1 with TRBJ2-1; 8 nucleotides line up with TRBD1. This CDR3 spans 15 amino acids. V was clipped by 4 bases and J by 11 bases; unmatched bases: 14. Per germline, CDR1 SGHRS and CDR2 YFSETQ. CDR3 in DNA: TGCGCCAGCAGCCCAATCCAGGGGGCTGGCGGTAAGCAGTTCTTC. Its protein product is CASSPIQGAGGKQFF.

In this sample, this clonotype turned up a few times. V usage is TRBV11-2 and J usage is TRBJ2-7; D is unclear. In germline, CDR1 is SGHAT, CDR2 FQNNGV. CDR3 length: 13 residues. V was trimmed by 6 bases and J by 5 bases, leaving 14 bases between them. The CDR3 here is CASSIEPGNEQYF. CDR3 coding DNA: TGTGCCAGCAGTATTGAACCTGGTAACGAGCAGTACTTC.

This clonotype has ten or more counts. Here the CDR3 reads CASGREGSSYEQYF. The CDR3 nucleotides are TGTGCCAGCGGCCGAGAAGGGTCCTCCTACGAGCAGTACTTC. This chain uses TRBV5-6 with TRBJ2-7; D gene unclear. Deletions cut 7 bases from V and 0 bases from J, with 14 bases between. The CDR3 loop spans 14 amino acids. Germline CDR1 SGHDT, CDR2 YYEEEE.

This rearrangement joins TRBV4-2 to TRBJ2-7; no clear D. From germline, CDR1 is LGHNA and CDR2 YNFKEQ. This CDR3 comprises 15 residues. The V gene lost 1 base and the J gene lost 7 bases, with 17 bases spanning the gap. CDR3 sequence: CASSQVLRVYNEQYF. CDR3 sequence (DNA): TGTGCCAGCAGCCAAGTCCTTAGAGTATACAATGAGCAGTACTTC.

This chain connects TRBV12-3 or TRBV12-4 to TRBJ2-7; 8 bases align to TRBD1. The CDR3 sequence is 15 residues long. J gave up 5 bases and V 2 bases, and 8 bases lay outside the gene matches. In DNA form, the CDR3 reads TGTGCCAGCAGTTTATCAACAGGGGGTCGCCACGAGCAGTACTTC. Translating gives CASSLSTGGRHEQYF.

In its sample, this clonotype was seen a few times. This chain links TRBV11-2 with TRBJ2-2; no clear D. In germline, CDR1 is SGHAT, CDR2 FQNNGV. The CDR3 spans 15 residues. V was pared by 6 bases and J by 4 bases, with 15 bases between. The CDR3 is CASRRGPSGTGELFF. Written as DNA, the CDR3 is TGTGCCAGCAGACGAGGCCCATCCGGCACCGGGGAGCTGTTTTTT.

The chain carries TRBV7-2 and TRBJ2-4; D is uncertain. The DNA matches TRBJ2-7 better at its end, which makes the J call doubtful. The length of the CDR3 is 13 residues. Germline V CDR1 and CDR2: SGHTA, FQGNSA. The CDR3 loop reads CASSSLMVHEQYF. CDR3 in DNA: TGTGCCAGCAGCTCCCTAATGGTCCACGAGCAGTACTTC.

The chain is built from TRBV7-2 and TRBJ2-2; D possibly corresponds to TRBD1 (6 bases). Per the germline V gene, CDR1 is SGHTA and CDR2 is FQGNSA. Trimming left V 4 bases short and J 4 bases short, with 13 bases between. The CDR3 runs 15 residues. Written as DNA, the CDR3 is TGTGCCAGCAGCTCGTCCCAGGGGCCCACCGGGGAGCTGTTTTTT. It yields the protein CASSSSQGPTGELFF.

Ten or more counts support this clonotype. V usage is TRBV20-1 and J usage is TRBJ2-7; tentatively, D is TRBD1 (6 bases). This CDR3 has 15 residues. V dropped 6 bases and J dropped 2 bases, with 20 bases sitting between them. The germline V gene has CDR1 DFQATT and CDR2 SNEGSKA (reference sequence). CDR3 sequence (DNA): TGCAGTGCCCCAGACAGGACAGAGTCAACCTACGAGCAGTACTTC. It yields the protein CSAPDRTESTYEQYF.

This clonotype has only a few counts. Given a much more abundant clone one base away, this may be a read error. The chain carries TRBV28 and TRBJ2-5; D perhaps matches TRBD2 (5 bases). Trimming stripped 10 bases from V and 3 bases from J, with 15 bases between. Germline lookup yields CDR1 MDHEN and CDR2 SYDVKM. The CDR3 runs to 13 residues. In DNA, the CDR3 is TGTGCCACCAGCACCGGGGATGAAGAGACCCAGTACTTC. Protein sequence: CATSTGDEETQYF.